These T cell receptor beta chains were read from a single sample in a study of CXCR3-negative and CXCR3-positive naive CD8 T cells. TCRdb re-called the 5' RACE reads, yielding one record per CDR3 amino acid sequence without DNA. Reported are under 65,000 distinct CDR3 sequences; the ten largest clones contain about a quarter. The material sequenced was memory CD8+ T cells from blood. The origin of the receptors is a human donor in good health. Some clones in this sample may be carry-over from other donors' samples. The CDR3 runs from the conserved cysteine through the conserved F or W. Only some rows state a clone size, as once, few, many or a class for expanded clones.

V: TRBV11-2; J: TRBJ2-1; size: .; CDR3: CASSLLGGLFDEQFF
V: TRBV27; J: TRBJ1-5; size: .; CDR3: CASSHQGTNQPQHF
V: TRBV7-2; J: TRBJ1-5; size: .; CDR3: CASSSLPTGAGQPQHF
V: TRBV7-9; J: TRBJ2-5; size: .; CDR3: CASSPRIEETQYF
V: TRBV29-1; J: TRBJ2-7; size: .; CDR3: CSVAQAASYEQYF
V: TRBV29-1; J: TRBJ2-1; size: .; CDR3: CSLLLGAGGRNEQFF
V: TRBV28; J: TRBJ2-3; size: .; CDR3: CASSFTGAGDTQYF
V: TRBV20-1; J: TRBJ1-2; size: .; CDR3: CSASGAWESYGYTF
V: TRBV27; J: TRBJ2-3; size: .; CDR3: CASRFQDTQYF
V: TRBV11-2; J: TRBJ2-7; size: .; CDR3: CASSLGVRVSEQYF
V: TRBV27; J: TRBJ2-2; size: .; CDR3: CASSSSLGAGELFF
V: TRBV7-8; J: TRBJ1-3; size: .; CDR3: CASSPTPSGNTIYF
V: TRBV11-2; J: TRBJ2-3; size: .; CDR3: CASSFSGGSGDTQYF
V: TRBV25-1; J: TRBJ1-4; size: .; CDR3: CASSSGQNNEKLFF
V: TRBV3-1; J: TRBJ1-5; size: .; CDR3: CASSQDGGNQPQHF
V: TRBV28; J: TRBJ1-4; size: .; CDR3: CASSSHRNEKLFF
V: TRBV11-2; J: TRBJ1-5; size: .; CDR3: CASSARDSFSRSNQPQHF
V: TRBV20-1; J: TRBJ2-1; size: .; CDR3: CSASGSSYNEQFF
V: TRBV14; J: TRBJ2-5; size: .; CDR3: CASSQDWEKETQYF
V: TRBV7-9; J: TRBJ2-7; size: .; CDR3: CASIRDWNSYEQYF
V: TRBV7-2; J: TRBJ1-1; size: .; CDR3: CATRDSLYVDEAFF
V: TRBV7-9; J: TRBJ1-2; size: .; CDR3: CASSLAAGYTF
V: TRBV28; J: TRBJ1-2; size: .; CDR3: CASSIMGNYGYTF
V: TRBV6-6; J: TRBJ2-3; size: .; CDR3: CASSYSLLSWQGADTQYF
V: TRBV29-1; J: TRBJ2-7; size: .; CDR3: CSVGRGVSYEQYF
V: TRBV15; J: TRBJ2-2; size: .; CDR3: CATGDANTGELFF
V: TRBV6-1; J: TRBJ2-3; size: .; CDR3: CAILGEGTQYF
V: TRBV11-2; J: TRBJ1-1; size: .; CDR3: CASSFTQVNTEAFF
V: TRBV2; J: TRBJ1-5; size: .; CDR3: CASSTGVRQPQHF
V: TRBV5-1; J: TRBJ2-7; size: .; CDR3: CASSWNVDEQYF
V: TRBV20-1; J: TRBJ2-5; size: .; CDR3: CSARGPAGRETQYF
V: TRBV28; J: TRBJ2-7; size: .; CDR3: CASSSPDRKRSEYF
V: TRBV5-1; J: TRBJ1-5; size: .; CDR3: CASSLWGGPEEHF
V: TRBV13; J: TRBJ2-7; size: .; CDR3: CASSLGLAGGYEQYF
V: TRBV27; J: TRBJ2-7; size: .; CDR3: CASSSTGYEQYF
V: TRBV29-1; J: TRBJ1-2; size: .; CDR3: CSVVIDYGYTF
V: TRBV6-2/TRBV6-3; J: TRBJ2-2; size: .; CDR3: CASSKADTGELFF
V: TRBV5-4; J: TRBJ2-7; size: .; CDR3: CASSSGTSGRMEQYF
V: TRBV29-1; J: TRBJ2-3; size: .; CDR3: CSVKVYTDTQYF
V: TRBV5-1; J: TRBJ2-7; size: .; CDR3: CASSLGQGAYEQYF
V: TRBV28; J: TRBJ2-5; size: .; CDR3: CASSGGLETQYF
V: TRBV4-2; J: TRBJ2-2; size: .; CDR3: CASSQGLDFTGELFF
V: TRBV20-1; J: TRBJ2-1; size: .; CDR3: CSASIRVTGISYNEQFF
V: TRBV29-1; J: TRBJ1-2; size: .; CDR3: CSVERVETIFYGYTF
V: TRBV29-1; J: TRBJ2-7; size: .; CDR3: CSVVTSYEQYF
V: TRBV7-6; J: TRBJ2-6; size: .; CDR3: CASSLGGGLAVGANVLTF
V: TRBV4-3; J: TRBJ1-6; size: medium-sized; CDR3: CASSQDQSWDSPLHF
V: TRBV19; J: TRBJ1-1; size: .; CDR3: CASTTVREAFF
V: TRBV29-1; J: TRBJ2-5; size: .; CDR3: CSVVGQGQGVTQYF